A selection of T cell receptor beta chains follows, all from one sample in a study of T cells in Graves' hyperthyroidism and ophthalmopathy. TCRdb called the multiplex PCR reads again in MiXCR, with one record for every CDR3 protein. The table has 450,000 to 700,000 distinct CDR3 sequences, just over 45% seen once. Input material: peripheral blood or thyroid tissue (not recorded which). All receptors come from an adult woman with Graves' disease, either hyperthyroidism or ophthalmopathy (not recorded which). CDR3s include the opening cysteine and the closing phenylalanine or tryptophan. Fields, in order: V gene, clone size, D gene, J gene, CDR3 protein, CDR3 DNA. The D gene is left open where the match is weak. Expanded clones get a size class; other rows say once, few or many, or leave the size out.

v_call: TRBV20-1; clone_size: -; d_call: -; j_call: TRBJ1-2; cdr3_aa: CSASPGGAPNYGYTF; cdr3_nt: TGCAGTGCTAGCCCCGGTGGAGCCCCCAACTATGGCTACACCTTC
v_call: TRBV20-1; clone_size: many; d_call: -; j_call: TRBJ2-7; cdr3_aa: CSALQGEQYF; cdr3_nt: TGCAGTGCTTTACAGGGCGAGCAGTACTTC
v_call: TRBV19; clone_size: -; d_call: -; j_call: TRBJ1-4; cdr3_aa: CASSWASGTNEKLFF; cdr3_nt: TGTGCCAGTAGTTGGGCTTCGGGAACTAATGAAAAACTGTTTTTT
v_call: TRBV12-3/TRBV12-4; clone_size: many; d_call: -; j_call: TRBJ2-7; cdr3_aa: CASTLTTKAYEQYF; cdr3_nt: TGTGCCAGCACCCTTACGACTAAGGCCTACGAGCAGTACTTC
v_call: TRBV6-1; clone_size: -; d_call: TRBD1; j_call: TRBJ1-2; cdr3_aa: CASRDPGQGDYGYTF; cdr3_nt: TGTGCCAGCAGGGATCCGGGACAGGGTGACTATGGCTACACCTTC
v_call: TRBV6-6; clone_size: many; d_call: TRBD2; j_call: TRBJ2-5; cdr3_aa: CASSYSSGRGETQYF; cdr3_nt: TGTGCCAGCAGTTACTCTAGCGGGAGGGGGGAGACCCAGTACTTC
v_call: TRBV10-3; clone_size: few; d_call: -; j_call: TRBJ1-1; cdr3_aa: CAISDHRATNEAFF; cdr3_nt: TGTGCCATCAGTGATCACAGGGCAACTAATGAAGCTTTCTTT
v_call: TRBV29-1; clone_size: -; d_call: -; j_call: TRBJ2-5; cdr3_aa: CSVDRVQETQYF; cdr3_nt: TGCAGCGTTGACAGGGTACAAGAGACCCAGTACTTC
v_call: TRBV7-2; clone_size: -; d_call: -; j_call: TRBJ2-7; cdr3_aa: CASSSHDRDEQYF; cdr3_nt: TGTGCCAGCTCCTCCCACGACAGAGACGAGCAGTACTTC
v_call: TRBV4-1; clone_size: -; d_call: -; j_call: TRBJ1-5; cdr3_aa: CASSQGRVRGNQPQHF; cdr3_nt: TGCGCCAGCAGCCAAGGCCGGGTTCGCGGCAATCAGCCCCAGCATTTT
v_call: TRBV28; clone_size: few; d_call: -; j_call: TRBJ1-4; cdr3_aa: CASSLGQGEKLFF; cdr3_nt: TGTGCCAGCAGTTTAGGTCAGGGAGAAAAACTGTTTTTT
v_call: TRBV10-3; clone_size: -; d_call: TRBD1; j_call: TRBJ2-7; cdr3_aa: CAIISGTGAYEQYF; cdr3_nt: TGTGCCATCATCTCCGGGACAGGGGCCTACGAGCAGTACTTC
v_call: TRBV24-1; clone_size: many; d_call: TRBD1; j_call: TRBJ2-7; cdr3_aa: CATEGTGSYEQYF; cdr3_nt: TGTGCCACCGAAGGGACAGGCTCCTACGAGCAGTACTTC
v_call: TRBV5-1; clone_size: -; d_call: -; j_call: TRBJ1-4; cdr3_aa: CASRLLPEREKLFF; cdr3_nt: TGCGCCAGCAGACTACTCCCCGAGAGGGAAAAACTGTTTTTT
v_call: TRBV12-3/TRBV12-4; clone_size: many; d_call: -; j_call: TRBJ2-5; cdr3_aa: CASSPRGAAKETQYF; cdr3_nt: TGTGCCAGCAGTCCCCGGGGAGCTGCCAAAGAGACCCAGTACTTC
v_call: TRBV7-9; clone_size: many; d_call: -; j_call: TRBJ1-2; cdr3_aa: CASSRTKTAAKYGYTF; cdr3_nt: TGTGCCAGCAGCAGAACCAAAACGGCGGCCAAGTATGGCTACACCTTC
v_call: TRBV19; clone_size: -; d_call: TRBD2; j_call: TRBJ2-3; cdr3_aa: CASRRREATDTQYF; cdr3_nt: TGTGCCAGTAGGAGGCGGGAGGCCACAGATACGCAGTATTTT
v_call: TRBV5-1; clone_size: -; d_call: TRBD1; j_call: TRBJ2-7; cdr3_aa: CASSESGTGAEQYF; cdr3_nt: TGCGCCAGCAGTGAGTCCGGGACAGGGGCCGAGCAGTACTTC
v_call: TRBV7-8; clone_size: -; d_call: -; j_call: TRBJ1-1; cdr3_aa: CASSLGWQEGQAFF; cdr3_nt: TGTGCCAGCAGCTTAGGATGGCAGGAGGGACAAGCTTTCTTT
v_call: TRBV5-1; clone_size: -; d_call: -; j_call: TRBJ2-7; cdr3_aa: CASSSGRDGGYEQYF; cdr3_nt: TGCGCCAGCAGCTCAGGCCGGGACGGCGGATACGAGCAGTACTTC
v_call: TRBV7-3; clone_size: few; d_call: TRBD2; j_call: TRBJ2-3; cdr3_aa: CASSLKRESDTQYF; cdr3_nt: TGTGCCAGCAGCTTGAAGCGGGAGTCCGATACGCAGTATTTT
v_call: TRBV15; clone_size: -; d_call: TRBD1; j_call: TRBJ1-1; cdr3_aa: CATRTGNTSREGGTEAFF; cdr3_nt: TGTGCCACCAGGACAGGGAATACCAGCAGAGAAGGTGGGACTGAAGCTTTCTTT
v_call: TRBV11-2; clone_size: -; d_call: TRBD1; j_call: TRBJ2-1; cdr3_aa: CASSSGQAGSEQFF; cdr3_nt: TGTGCCAGCAGCTCGGGACAGGCGGGGAGTGAGCAGTTCTTC
v_call: TRBV6-2/TRBV6-3; clone_size: -; d_call: -; j_call: TRBJ2-2; cdr3_aa: CAVPGLETGELFF; cdr3_nt: TGTGCCGTCCCGGGTCTAGAAACCGGGGAGCTGTTTTTT
v_call: TRBV2; clone_size: -; d_call: -; j_call: TRBJ2-7; cdr3_aa: CASQIRSYEQYF; cdr3_nt: TGTGCCAGCCAAATCAGATCCTACGAGCAGTACTTC
v_call: TRBV5-1; clone_size: many; d_call: TRBD1; j_call: TRBJ1-2; cdr3_aa: CASSFMGQGANYGYTF; cdr3_nt: TGCGCCAGCAGCTTTATGGGACAGGGGGCGAACTATGGCTACACCTTC
v_call: TRBV20-1; clone_size: many; d_call: -; j_call: TRBJ2-7; cdr3_aa: CSARQGIYEQYF; cdr3_nt: TGCAGTGCTAGACAGGGGATATACGAGCAGTACTTC